Shown below are 10 T cell receptor beta chains from a single sample sequenced in a study of shared clonotypes between healthy human individuals. Produced via immunoSEQ multiplex PCR; TCRdb's table is partial and in-frame only. The sample includes approximately 980,000 clones, about three quarters seen only once; the top ten take around 1.4%. Sequencing was carried out using memory CD4+ T cells sorted from blood. Documented subset: CD45RA-negative fraction. The receptor set was obtained from a young man in good health.

The genes are TRBV18 and TRBJ2-1; 11 bases fit TRBD1. The V and J ends lost 3 bases and 9 bases, in that order; junction bases with no gene match: 4. The germline CDR1 and CDR2 sequences are KGHSH and LQKENI. CDR3 length equals 14 residues. CDR3 loop: CASSPSGTGGEQFF. The CDR3 DNA reads TGTGCCAGCTCACCGTCCGGGACAGGGGGTGAGCAGTTCTTC.

This clone has at least ten counts. The chain carries TRBV29-1 and TRBJ1-1, with D possibly matching TRBD1 (5 bases). This CDR3 is 13 amino acids long. Germline CDR1 SQVTM, CDR2 ANQGSEA. V was trimmed by 8 bases and J by 5 bases, leaving 18 bases between them. CDR3 in DNA: TGCAGCACTTTACAAGGGGATCGGACTGAAGCTTTCTTT. Protein product: CSTLQGDRTEAFF. Drawing the rest from reference TRBV29-1 and TRBJ1-1, the complete variable domain is SAVISQKPSRDICQRGTSLTIQCQVDSQVTMMFWYRQQPGQSLTLIATANQGSEATYESGFVIDKFPISRPNLTFSTLTVSNMSPEDSSIYLCSTLQGDRTEAFFGQGTRLTVV.

V usage is TRBV9 and J usage is TRBJ1-5, with D perhaps matching TRBD1 (5 bases). V lost 0 bases and J 5 bases, leaving 12 bases between the germline ends. Germline V lookup: CDR1 SGDLS, CDR2 YYNGEE. This CDR3 spans 15 amino acids. The DNA for the CDR3 is TGTGCCAGCAGCGTAGATGGTCGGGGCTATCAGCCCCAGCATTTT. As protein: CASSVDGRGYQPQHF.

This clone was seen a handful of times. The chain carries TRBV5-1 and TRBJ2-5; D is perhaps TRBD1 (5 bases). The length of the CDR3 is 14 residues. Germline V CDR1 and CDR2: SGHRS, YFSETQ. V lost 4 bases and J lost 3, with 13 bases in between. The CDR3 bases are TGCGCCAGCAGCCCTAATACAGGAGAAGAGACCCAGTACTTC. The encoded protein is CASSPNTGEETQYF.

The rearrangement joins TRBV6-5 to TRBJ2-7, with TRBD2 matching over 8 bases. V lost 6 bases to trimming and J lost 5 bases; unmatched junction nucleotides: 6. CDR1 and CDR2 (germline): MNHEY, SVGAGI. This CDR3 region has 13 residues. CDR3 protein: CASRRGAGDEQYF. DNA for the CDR3: TGTGCCAGCAGAAGGGGAGCGGGAGACGAGCAGTACTTC.

The chain uses TRBV10-3 and TRBJ1-6; D may be TRBD1 (6 bases). The V gene's germline CDR1 is ENHRY and CDR2 SYGVKD. V gave up 10 bases and J gave up 10 bases, with 23 bases separating them. CDR3 length: 15 amino acids. The DNA of the CDR3 is TGTGCCAGCGGGACTGGGGGCTCCAGTGACTCACCCCTCCACTTT. It yields the protein CASGTGGSSDSPLHF.

V gene TRBV5-1 combines with J gene TRBJ2-7, with a tentative D call TRBD2 (5 bases). The CDR3 sequence is 16 residues long. CDR1 is SGHRS and CDR2 is YFSETQ in the germline V gene. V dropped 0 bases and J dropped 4 bases, with 17 bases sitting between them. CDR3 residues: CASSLGQRGGAYEQYF. The CDR3 DNA reads as TGCGCCAGCAGCTTGGGGCAGCGAGGAGGCGCTTACGAGCAGTACTTC.

Points on this clone: At the DNA level, this CDR3 is encoded by other sequences in the same sample as well. V and J are TRBV5-6 and TRBJ2-7; tentatively, D is TRBD1 (6 bases). This CDR3 is 13 amino acids long. Germline V gives CDR1 SGHDT, CDR2 YYEEEE. With 1 base removed from V and 2 bases from J, the gap between germline ends came to 7 bases. The CDR3 sequence is CASSLTGPYEQYF. The CDR3 DNA follows: TGTGCCAGCAGCTTGACAGGGCCCTACGAGCAGTACTTC.

The chain joins TRBV11-2 to TRBJ2-1, with D possibly being TRBD2 (7 bases). The V end lost 3 bases, the J end lost 3 bases, and 15 bases lay between the germline ends. Germline V gene lookup returns CDR1 SGHAT and CDR2 FQNNGV. The CDR3 extends over 16 amino acids. The CDR3 bases are TGTGCCAGCAGCTTTGAGGGGGGGGCATACTACAATGAGCAGTTCTTC. Amino acids: CASSFEGGAYYNEQFF.

V gene TRBV4-1 combines with J gene TRBJ2-5; D is possibly TRBD1 (6 bases). In germline, CDR1 is MGHRA, CDR2 YSYEKL. The CDR3 has 15 amino acids. Trimming cost V 2 bases and J 5 bases, with 15 bases left between them. The CDR3 bases are TGCGCCAGCAGCCAAACAGGGAGTTATCTGGAGACCCAGTACTTC. Its translation: CASSQTGSYLETQYF.